This T cell receptor (beta chain) was identified in a study of shared clonotypes between healthy human individuals. The wider study: Per donor, three plates held CD4 naive cells, three held CD4 memory, two held CD8 naive and one held CD8 memory.

Terminally differentiated effector memory CD45RA+ cells were left out of the naive CD8 fraction, which was CD45RO-negative and positively selected for CCR7. Every donor was a Caucasian adult from Nashville, Tennessee. Trimming took off 4 bases at V and 7 bases at J, with 12 bases between the two ends. The germline CDR1 and CDR2 sequences are SGHNT and YYREEE (reference sequence). This CDR3 spans 12 amino acids. Regarding this clone: No antigen is known for it.

Here immunoSEQ multiplex PCR was the method, and the copy in TCRdb shows in-frame clones only, minus some. The sample gives over 2 million clones, around 96% of which show up once; roughly 1% is in the top ten. Broader study findings: Estimated richness values were generally larger in naive subsets than in memory subsets. Non-shared clonotypes showed lower generation probabilities than clonotypes common to all four donors.

Sequencing was done on a sample of naive CD8+ T cells sorted from blood. This rearrangement joins TRBV5-4 to TRBJ2-7; D is undetermined. The sequence was obtained from a man younger than 30 in good health. The CDR3 DNA reads as TGTGCCAGCAGCCTTTATGGTTGGGAGCAGTACTTC. It specifies CASSLYGWEQYF.